This TCR beta chain was captured by sequencing in a study of T-cell memory formation after mild COVID-19. Study-level information: Across donors, TCR clusters were largely donor specific.

TCRdb reprocessed the 5' RACE reads via MiXCR and lists one record per CDR3 protein. The table lists roughly 200,000 distinct CDR3 sequences, about 9.2% of them singletons. Comments on this clonotype: Its specificity is unknown.

Study results and limitations: Those CD4+ clones that contracted were mainly in CM and EM (CD8+ ones in EMRA).

There are 14 residues in the CDR3. Germline V CDR1 and CDR2: MNHEY, SVGEGT. The V gene end was trimmed by 7 bases and the J gene end by 5 bases; junction bases not matched to a gene: 9. The source material was PBMCs or a T cell subset sorted from them (not recorded which). The chain couples TRBV6-2 or TRBV6-3 to TRBJ2-7; 9 positions match TRBD2. This receptor was identified in a young man who had mild COVID-19 (a few samples of this study predate the infection). Cell type and time point are not known. CDR3 region: CASTAGGPVNEQYF. The CDR3 nucleotides read TGTGCCAGCACCGCGGGGGGGCCTGTCAACGAGCAGTACTTC.